A single sample is the source of the 17 T cell receptor beta chains below, sequenced in a study of blood T cell repertoires in COVID-19 (dated by TCRdb to the early 2020s). The library relied on the immunoSEQ multiplex PCR assay. Not all clones reach the TCRdb copy of this immuneACCESS table, which keeps in-frame sequences only. Checked studies attribute under half of the gap to unresolved V genes and leave the rest unexplained. The sample table holds over 200,000 clones, of which about nine tenths were seen once. Jointly, the top ten make up approximately 2.1% of the sample. The sequenced sample consisted of peripheral blood. Receptors were obtained from a young man who had recovered from COVID-19.

There are a few counts of this clone. The chain joins TRBV5-1 to TRBJ2-2; D perhaps matches TRBD1 (6 bases). CDR3 length: 16 residues. The germline V gene has CDR1 SGHRS and CDR2 YFSETQ. V was clipped by 0 bases and J by 6 bases, with 15 bases between them. The CDR3 DNA sequence: TGCGCCAGCAGCTTGGGGCCAGGGGTTTACGCCGGGGAGCTGTTTTTT. This sequence encodes CASSLGPGVYAGELFF. The full variable domain, its missing parts supplied by reference TRBV5-1 and TRBJ2-2, is KAGVTQTPRYLIKTRGQQVTLSCSPISGHRSVSWYQQTPGQGLQFLFEYFSETQRNKGNFPGRFSGRQFSNSRSEMNVSTLELGDSALYLCASSLGPGVYAGELFFGEGSRLTVL.

The chain employs TRBV12-5 and TRBJ1-4, with a tentative D call TRBD1 (6 bases). The length of the CDR3 is 15 residues. The V and J ends lost 9 bases and 8 bases respectively, with 22 bases between them. Germline V gene lookup returns CDR1 LGHNT and CDR2 FRNRAP. The CDR3 here is CASLRLGRGFEKLFF. CDR3 bases: TGTGCTAGCTTGAGGCTGGGCAGGGGTTTCGAAAAACTGTTTTTT.

V usage is TRBV10-3 and J usage is TRBJ2-1; TRBD2 is a possible D gene (7 bases). The CDR3 is 12 amino acids. CDR1 is ENHRY and CDR2 is SYGVKD in the germline V gene. Trimming removed 2 bases at V and 15 bases at J, with 14 bases between. CDR3 DNA sequence: TGTGCCATCAGTGAGATGGGGGGGCCTCGGTTCTTC. Amino acids: CAISEMGGPRFF.

Here the CDR3 reads CTSSHQQGAYEQYF. In DNA, the CDR3 is TGCACCAGCAGCCATCAACAGGGGGCCTACGAGCAGTACTTC. The rearrangement links TRBV1 to TRBJ2-7; TRBD1 is the table's D call and was not checked against the DNA. TRBV1 is designated a pseudogene. The CDR3 totals 14 residues.

The genes are TRBV18 and TRBJ2-1; 9 bases are shared with TRBD1. CDR1 is KGHSH and CDR2 is LQKENI in the germline V gene. Trimming cost V 2 bases and J 7 bases; bases outside gene matches: 9. The CDR3 spans 16 residues. The CDR3 region is CASSPDIRTGANEQFF. CDR3 sequence (DNA): TGTGCCAGCTCACCAGACATACGGACAGGGGCAAATGAGCAGTTCTTC.

The genes are TRBV19 and TRBJ1-2; 10 bases match TRBD1. The CDR3 covers 16 residues. V shed 7 bases and J 2 bases; nucleotides not matched to a gene: 10. Germline CDR1 and CDR2: LNHDA and SQIVND (reference sequence). The CDR3 sequence is CASTQTWTGGNYGYTF. CDR3 nucleotides: TGTGCCAGTACCCAAACCTGGACAGGGGGGAACTATGGCTACACCTTC.

This rearrangement joins TRBV19 to TRBJ2-7; TRBD1 is a possible D gene (5 bases). V was trimmed by 0 bases and J by 5 bases, leaving 14 bases between them. The CDR3 has 15 amino acids. Per germline, CDR1 LNHDA and CDR2 SQIVND (reference sequence). In DNA form, the CDR3 reads TGTGCCAGTAGTATAGACAACAGGCCCTCTGACGAGCAGTACTTC. This gives the protein CASSIDNRPSDEQYF.

This chain links TRBV7-6 with TRBJ1-5, with a tentative D call TRBD1 (5 bases). Deletions cut 4 bases from V and 6 bases from J, with 16 bases between. CDR3 length: 15 amino acids. Germline V gene sequence: CDR1 SGHVS, CDR2 FNYEAQ. The CDR3 loop is CASSSQGGNSQPQHF. CDR3 DNA sequence: TGTGCCAGCAGCTCCCAGGGTGGGAACAGTCAGCCCCAGCATTTT.

This chain links TRBV5-1 with TRBJ2-7, with D perhaps matching TRBD2 (6 bases). The CDR3 loop spans 13 amino acids. The germline gives CDR1 SGHRS, CDR2 YFSETQ. V was shortened by 6 bases and J by 5 bases, with 15 bases between the two germline ends. The chain's CDR3 is CASNAAGGDEQYF. The CDR3 nucleotides are TGCGCCAGCAACGCAGCGGGTGGAGACGAGCAGTACTTC. The full variable domain, completed using reference TRBV5-1 and TRBJ2-7, is KAGVTQTPRYLIKTRGQQVTLSCSPISGHRSVSWYQQTPGQGLQFLFEYFSETQRNKGNFPGRFSGRQFSNSRSEMNVSTLELGDSALYLCASNAAGGDEQYFGPGTRLTVT.

The chain joins TRBV10-3 to TRBJ2-7, with 13 bases lining up with TRBD2. The J segment lost 8 bases and the V segment lost 3 bases, leaving 7 bases of the junction unmatched. There are 15 residues in the CDR3. Germline V lookup: CDR1 ENHRY, CDR2 SYGVKD. The CDR3 region has the DNA TGTGCCATCAGTGACCCGACTAGCGGGGGGATTAAGCAGTACTTC. Its protein product is CAISDPTSGGIKQYF.

The J gene is TRBJ1-1, the V gene TRBV2, with a possible D match to TRBD1 (5 bases). Germline CDR1 reads SNHLY; CDR2 reads FYNNEI. This CDR3 spans 13 amino acids. V was pared by 11 bases and J by 4 bases, with 17 bases between. The CDR3 loop reads CASSGDLGTEAFF. CDR3 DNA sequence: TGTGCCTCCTCGGGGGATTTGGGCACTGAAGCTTTCTTT.

V and J are TRBV6-1 and TRBJ1-1; D ambiguous. The germline V gene encodes CDR1 MNHNS and CDR2 SASEGT. The CDR3 is made up of 14 amino acids. Trimming removed 1 base from V and 1 base from J, with 7 bases in between. CDR3: CASSEVAPNTEAFF. Here the CDR3 DNA reads TGTGCCAGCAGTGAAGTAGCACCGAACACTGAAGCTTTCTTT.

CDR3 loop: CANTLAGGPYNEQFF. The CDR3 coding sequence is TGTGCCAACACACTAGCGGGGGGGCCATACAATGAGCAGTTCTTC. The chain carries TRBV7-9 and TRBJ2-1; 13 nucleotides match TRBD2. CDR3 length equals 15 residues. V lost 10 bases to trimming and J lost 4 bases; unmatched junction nucleotides: 7. Germline V gene data show CDR1 as SEHNR and CDR2 as FQNEAQ (reference sequence).

V and J are TRBV2 and TRBJ2-4; 11 nucleotides align to TRBD2. Germline assignment: CDR1 SNHLY and CDR2 FYNNEI. With V trimmed by 4 bases and J by 0 bases, 8 bases remained unmatched. The CDR3 runs 18 residues. CDR3 coding DNA: TGTGCCAGCAGTGGGACGAGACTAGCGGGACTAGCCAAAAACATTCAGTACTTC. This translates into CASSGTRLAGLAKNIQYF.

The V call is TRBV4-3, the J call TRBJ2-3, with 10 bases matching TRBD2. CDR3 length: 14 amino acids. The germline V gene encodes CDR1 LGHNA and CDR2 YSLEER. The J segment lost 5 bases and the V segment lost 4 bases, leaving 3 bases of the junction unmatched. The CDR3 DNA reads TGCGCCAGCAGCCCGCTAGCGGGGGAAGATACGCAGTATTTT. Protein: CASSPLAGEDTQYF.

The V and J genes are TRBV19 and TRBJ2-2; 9 bases are a match to TRBD1. This CDR3 contains 15 residues. Germline CDR1 is LNHDA and CDR2 is SQIVND (reference sequence). The junction had 8 bases not matched to a gene; V was cut back by 5 bases and J by 7 bases. CDR3 DNA sequence: TGTGCCAGTAGTTCCGGGACAGGGCGGGTCGGGGAGCTGTTTTTT. Translating it yields CASSSGTGRVGELFF.

V is TRBV5-1 and J is TRBJ1-3; a weak D match, TRBD1 (6 bases). The CDR3 length is 13 residues. Trimming left V 3 bases short and J 2 bases short, with 6 bases between. Germline CDR1 reads SGHRS; CDR2 reads YFSETQ. The CDR3 DNA is TGCGCCAGCAGCTGGGACACTGGAAACACCATATATTTT. Translated, it gives CASSWDTGNTIYF. Drawing the rest from reference TRBV5-1 and TRBJ1-3, the complete variable domain is KAGVTQTPRYLIKTRGQQVTLSCSPISGHRSVSWYQQTPGQGLQFLFEYFSETQRNKGNFPGRFSGRQFSNSRSEMNVSTLELGDSALYLCASSWDTGNTIYFGEGSWLTVV.